This TCR beta chain was sequenced for a study of graft-versus-host responses after intestinal transplantation. On this clone itself: As yet, its antigen is unknown.

As to time point: postoperative day 105 after intestinal transplantation (dayNNNN = postoperative day). V lost 3 bases to trimming and J lost 0 bases, with 8 bases between them. Germline CDR1 reads MGHRA; CDR2 reads YSYEKL. This CDR3 is 14 amino acids long. Points from the study as a whole: Allografts from individuals with graft-donor T cell macrochimerism displayed high graft-versus-host to host-versus-graft clonal ratios.

Libraries were prepared by immunoSEQ multiplex PCR; TCRdb keeps only in-frame clonotypes and omits some of them. In the table there are more than 10,000 clones, roughly nine tenths of which are singletons. The TCR was taken from a human patient who received an intestinal transplant, so some T cells may come from the graft donor. The chain combines TRBV4-1 with TRBJ1-1; weak D call: TRBD1 (5 bases). The specimen was PBMCs, collected 105 days after intestinal transplantation. CDR3 sequence (DNA): TGCGCCAGCAGCCACAGGGATCTGAACACTGAAGCTTTCTTT. Residues: CASSHRDLNTEAFF.